One and the same sample provided the 17 T cell receptor beta chains below, sequenced in a study of Graves' ophthalmopathy and Graves' hyperthyroidism. From RNA, the CDR3 regions of TCR beta chains were amplified and sequenced. Second-round multiplex PCR came after first-round RT-PCR with HTBI primers. In TCRdb, the multiplex PCR reads were re-called with MiXCR into one record per CDR3 protein. The sample yields 650,000 to 900,000 distinct CDR3 sequences, roughly two fifths seen once. Sequencing input: peripheral blood. The receptors originated from an adult man with Graves' ophthalmopathy.

Only a few counts were recorded for this clonotype. This rearrangement joins TRBV20-1 to TRBJ2-7, with 11 bases lining up with TRBD2. Germline loops: CDR1 DFQATT, CDR2 SNEGSKA (reference sequence). This CDR3 contains 15 residues. Trimming cost V 0 bases and J 7 bases; bases outside gene matches: 8. The CDR3 DNA is TGCAGTGCTAGAGATCGACTAGCGGGATTGCGGGAGCAGTACTTC. This codes for CSARDRLAGLREQYF.

On this clonotype itself: One base away lies a much larger clone, so this may be a sequencing read error. This chain links TRBV25-1 with TRBJ2-2; possible D gene TRBD1, 5 bases. The CDR3 has 14 amino acids. CDR1 is MGHDK, CDR2 SYGVNS, per germline. The CDR3 bases are TGCGCCAGCAGTGGCTCAAGGGGTACCGAGGAGCTGTTTTTT. This encodes CASSGSRGTEELFF.

This clonotype has at least ten counts. The rearrangement uses TRBV7-7 and TRBJ2-7; D is perhaps TRBD2 (6 bases). CDR3 length: 13 residues. Germline V gives CDR1 SSHAT, CDR2 FNYEAQ (reference sequence). V lost 5 bases to trimming and J lost 6 bases, with 14 bases between them. The CDR3 reads CASSPEPRGEQYF. For the CDR3, the DNA is TGTGCCAGCAGCCCAGAACCGCGGGGCGAGCAGTACTTC.

This clonotype has a handful of counts. The chain couples TRBV10-2 to TRBJ2-2; 7 bases agree with TRBD1. CDR3 length: 15 residues. Unmatched junction bases numbered 7, after V lost 7 bases and J lost 2 bases. Germline V gives CDR1 WSHSY, CDR2 SAAADI. The CDR3 DNA is TGCGCCAGCAAGTCAGGGGGTAGAAACACCGGGGAGCTGTTTTTT. It yields the protein CASKSGGRNTGELFF.

This clonotype was seen repeatedly, ten times or more. The CDR3 region is CARGDREGYGYTF. The CDR3 nucleotides read TGTGCCAGGGGGGACAGGGAGGGCTATGGCTACACCTTC. This chain links TRBV2 with TRBJ1-2, with TRBD1 matching 9 bases. CDR1 SNHLY and CDR2 FYNNEI come from the germline V gene. This CDR3 contains 13 residues. The ends lost 9 bases at V and 4 bases at J; junction bases unmatched: 6.

About this clonotype itself: It may be a read error: a sequence one base away is much more abundant. The rearrangement uses TRBV7-6 and TRBJ2-5; perhaps TRBD1 as D (5 bases). V lost 5 bases to trimming and J lost 5 bases, with 15 bases between them. This CDR3 is built from 14 residues. Germline V gene sequence: CDR1 SGHVS, CDR2 FNYEAQ. The CDR3 DNA reads as TGTGCCAGCAGCGCCTCCAGACAGAGGGAGACCCAGTACTTC. Encoded protein: CASSASRQRETQYF.

The rearrangement links TRBV2 to TRBJ1-4, with D hard to call. The CDR3 loop spans 13 amino acids. Per germline, CDR1 SNHLY and CDR2 FYNNEI. V dropped 6 bases and J dropped 12 bases, with 17 bases sitting between them. The CDR3 sequence: CASSRDRFMELFF. CDR3 DNA sequence: TGTGCCAGCAGCCGAGACCGCTTCATGGAACTGTTTTTT.

The chain joins TRBV10-2 to TRBJ1-3; D is perhaps TRBD1 (5 bases). CDR1 WSHSY and CDR2 SAAADI come from the germline V gene. The V end was cut by 4 bases, the J end by 7 bases, with 14 bases between. The CDR3 extends over 14 amino acids. CDR3 DNA: TGCGCCAGCAGTGTGGCAGGGATAATGAACACCATATATTTT. The encoded protein is CASSVAGIMNTIYF.

This clonotype was observed a single time. V and J are TRBV7-9 and TRBJ1-4; 9 nucleotides match TRBD1. CDR1 is SEHNR and CDR2 is FQNEAQ in the germline V gene (reference sequence). The CDR3 runs to 21 residues. The V segment lost 1 base and the J segment 7 bases; nucleotides outside the gene matches: 22. The CDR3 region is CASSLDGYRNRGRSGGEKLFF. The CDR3 nucleotides read TGTGCCAGCAGCTTAGATGGATATCGGAACAGGGGGCGTAGCGGCGGTGAAAAACTGTTTTTT.

The rearrangement uses TRBV2 and TRBJ1-4, with D perhaps TRBD1 (5 bases). V shed 6 bases and J shed 6 bases, with 23 bases lying between them. The CDR3 extends over 17 amino acids. CDR1 is SNHLY and CDR2 is FYNNEI in the germline V gene. CDR3 loop: CASRSGTSQGLYEKLFF. As DNA, the CDR3 is TGTGCCAGCAGATCCGGGACCTCGCAGGGCCTCTATGAAAAACTGTTTTTT.

J is TRBJ1-4 and V is TRBV7-9; a weak D match, TRBD1 (5 bases). This CDR3 region has 15 residues. Trimming took off 5 bases at V and 3 bases at J, with 13 bases between the two ends. CDR1 and CDR2 (germline): SEHNR, FQNEAQ (reference sequence). DNA for the CDR3: TGTGCCAGCAGCCCCGGATGGGGGTCTAATGAAAAACTGTTTTTT. Amino acid sequence: CASSPGWGSNEKLFF.

The chain combines TRBV29-1 with TRBJ2-2; no clear D gene. Trimming pared 3 bases from V and 5 bases from J, leaving 4 bases between. Germline V gene sequence: CDR1 SQVTM, CDR2 ANQGSEA. The CDR3 runs to 11 residues. In DNA form, the CDR3 reads TGCAGCGTTGAGGCGACCGGGGAGCTGTTTTTT. It translates to CSVEATGELFF.

V is TRBV7-2 and J is TRBJ2-7, with D possibly matching TRBD2 (5 bases). V was trimmed by 2 bases and J by 10 bases, leaving 6 bases between them. The length of the CDR3 is 10 residues. Germline V gives CDR1 SGHTA, CDR2 FQGNSA. CDR3 region: CASSLSGQYF. CDR3 coding DNA: TGTGCCAGCAGCTTATCGGGACAGTACTTC.

This clonotype was counted ten times or more. The rearrangement joins TRBV10-3 to TRBJ1-2; weak D call: TRBD1 (6 bases). Deletions cut 5 bases from V and 0 bases from J, with 13 bases between. The germline gives CDR1 ENHRY, CDR2 SYGVKD. The CDR3 runs to 15 residues. The CDR3 loop reads CAISPWEGANYGYTF. In DNA, the CDR3 is TGTGCCATCAGTCCTTGGGAGGGGGCTAACTATGGCTACACCTTC.

This clonotype was seen a handful of times. The V call is TRBV9, the J call TRBJ1-4; perhaps TRBD1 as D (5 bases). Germline V CDR1 and CDR2: SGDLS, YYNGEE. V shed 4 bases and J shed 3 bases, with 19 bases lying between them. This CDR3 spans 17 amino acids. The CDR3 loop reads CASSREPDSSANEKLFF. The CDR3, as DNA: TGTGCCAGCAGCAGGGAACCCGACAGCTCGGCTAATGAAAAACTGTTTTTT. Complete variable domain (other parts from reference TRBV9 and TRBJ1-4): DSGVTQTPKHLITATGQRVTLRCSPRSGDLSVYWYQQSLDQGLQFLIQYYNGEERAKGNILERFSAQQFPDLHSELNLSSLELGDSALYFCASSREPDSSANEKLFFGSGTQLSVL.

This clonotype appeared a few times. V and J are TRBV20-1 and TRBJ2-7; TRBD2 matches 13 bases. The V and J ends lost 5 bases and 2 bases, in that order; junction bases with no gene match: 3. Germline V gives CDR1 DFQATT, CDR2 SNEGSKA (reference sequence). The length of the CDR3 is 14 residues. The CDR3 DNA is TGCAGTGCTGGAACTAGCGGGGGGGCCTACGAGCAGTACTTC. Its translation: CSAGTSGGAYEQYF.

The chain joins TRBV11-2 to TRBJ1-2; D uncertain. With 3 bases removed from V and 4 bases from J, the gap between germline ends came to 24 bases. Germline V gene sequence: CDR1 SGHAT, CDR2 FQNNGV. The CDR3 consists of 18 residues. CDR3 sequence: CASSLSRHLLGNPYGYTF. The CDR3 coding sequence is TGTGCCAGCAGCTTGAGTCGCCATTTACTGGGGAATCCCTATGGCTACACCTTC.